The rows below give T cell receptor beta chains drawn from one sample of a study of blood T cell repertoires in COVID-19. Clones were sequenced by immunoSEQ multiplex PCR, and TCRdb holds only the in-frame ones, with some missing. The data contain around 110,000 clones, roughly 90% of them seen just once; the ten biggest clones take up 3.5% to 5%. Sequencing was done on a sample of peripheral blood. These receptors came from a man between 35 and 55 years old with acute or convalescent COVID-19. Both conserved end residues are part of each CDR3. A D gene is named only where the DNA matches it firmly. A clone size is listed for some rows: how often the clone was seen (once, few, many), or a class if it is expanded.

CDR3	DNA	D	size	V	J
CASTLHRVLGYTF	TGTGCCAGCACCTTACACAGGGTGCTAGGCTACACCTTC	NA	few	TRBV7-9	TRBJ1-2
CASSLLTGGFGYTF	TGTGCCAGCAGCTTACTGACAGGGGGGTTTGGCTACACCTTC	TRBD1	NA	TRBV7-2	TRBJ1-2
CASSYSGGPPGPQHF	TGTGCCAGCAGTTACAGCGGAGGGCCTCCTGGGCCCCAGCATTTT	NA	NA	TRBV6-2/TRBV6-3	TRBJ1-5
CSIRDPRREETQYF	TGCAGCATCCGGGACCCTCGGAGGGAAGAGACCCAGTACTTC	NA	once	TRBV29-1	TRBJ2-5
CASSLGGRGNYNSPLHF	TGTGCCAGCAGCTTGGGGGGTCGGGGGAACTATAATTCACCCCTCCACTTT	NA	few	TRBV5-4	TRBJ1-6
CASSYSTTSGGYTF	TGTGCCAGCAGTTACTCGACGACAAGCGGTGGCTACACCTTC	NA	NA	TRBV6-2/TRBV6-3	TRBJ1-2
CASSVGPGEQETQYF	NA	NA	NA	TRBV5-4	TRBJ2-5
CATSRDPSPGFYEQYF	TGTGCCACCAGCAGAGATCCTTCCCCAGGGTTCTACGAGCAGTACTTC	NA	NA	TRBV15	TRBJ2-7
CASSSIGQEAFF	TGTGCCAGCAGCTCAATTGGACAGGAAGCTTTCTTT	NA	NA	TRBV7-2	TRBJ1-1
CASCRGGQGAGEQYF	TGCGCCAGCTGTCGGGGCGGACAGGGGGCGGGGGAGCAGTACTTC	TRBD1	NA	TRBV5-1	TRBJ2-7
CASSLTGSPLHF	TGTGCCAGCAGCCTGACAGGATCACCCCTCCACTTT	NA	NA	TRBV27	TRBJ1-6
CASSIVGTGDGYTF	TGTGCCAGTAGTATCGTCGGGACAGGGGACGGCTACACCTTC	TRBD1	NA	TRBV19	TRBJ1-2
CASSFSSGGETQYF	TGTGCCAGCAGCTTCAGTTCCGGGGGGGAGACCCAGTACTTC	TRBD2	few	TRBV5-6	TRBJ2-5
CASSPAVGGGNIQYF	TGTGCCAGCAGCCCCGCTGTTGGGGGAGGAAACATTCAGTACTTC	NA	NA	TRBV5-6	TRBJ2-4
CASRPSSGTATDTQYF	TGCGCCAGCAGGCCTTCTAGCGGGACGGCCACAGATACGCAGTATTTT	TRBD2	NA	TRBV5-1	TRBJ2-3
CASGLGTDRNNYGYTF	TGTGCTAGTGGTTTGGGTACGGACAGAAATAACTATGGCTACACCTTC	NA	NA	TRBV12-5	TRBJ1-2
CASSSYTGNGCTF	TGTGCCAGCAGCTCTTATACAGGGAATGGCTGCACCTTC	NA	NA	TRBV3-1/TRBV3-2	TRBJ1-2
CASSRAGDNMNTEAFF	TGTGCCAGTAGTCGGGCCGGGGATAATATGAACACTGAAGCTTTCTTT	NA	NA	TRBV19	TRBJ1-1
CASSIRGNQETQYF	TGTGCCAGTAGTATCCGGGGGAATCAAGAGACCCAGTACTTC	NA	NA	TRBV19	TRBJ2-5
CASSTAPGNQPQHF	TGTGCCAGTAGTACAGCCCCAGGGAATCAGCCCCAGCATTTT	NA	NA	TRBV19	TRBJ1-5
CASSLTRDRDTYGYTF	TGCGCCAGCAGCTTGACCCGGGACAGGGATACCTATGGCTACACCTTC	TRBD1	NA	TRBV5-1	TRBJ1-2
CASSQDGNQELGSGNTIYF	TGCGCCAGCAGCCAAGATGGAAATCAGGAATTGGGTTCTGGAAACACCATATATTTT	NA	NA	TRBV4-1	TRBJ1-3
CASSFGTYEQYF	TGTGCCAGCAGCTTTGGCACCTACGAGCAGTACTTC	NA	few	TRBV5-4	TRBJ2-7
CASSFVGEHGYTF	TGTGCCAGCAGTTTTGTAGGGGAACATGGCTACACCTTC	NA	NA	TRBV27	TRBJ1-2
CASTGTGTWTEAFF	TGTGCCAGCACGGGGACAGGGACGTGGACTGAAGCTTTCTTT	TRBD1	NA	TRBV6-6	TRBJ1-1
CASSLDGGRMNNEQFF	TGCGCCAGCAGCTTGGATGGGGGCAGGATGAATAATGAGCAGTTCTTC	NA	few	TRBV5-1	TRBJ2-1
CASSFSWTGSSYNSPLHF	TGTGCCAGCAGTTTTTCCTGGACAGGGAGCTCCTATAATTCACCCCTCCACTTT	TRBD1	NA	TRBV27	TRBJ1-6
CASSRSGGWEETQYF	TGTGCCAGCAGTCGTAGCGGGGGCTGGGAGGAGACCCAGTACTTC	TRBD2	NA	TRBV27	TRBJ2-5
CASSLRTGEETQYF	TGTGCCAGCAGCTTGCGTACAGGGGAAGAGACCCAGTACTTC	TRBD1	NA	TRBV5-4	TRBJ2-5
CAWSVARRNYGYTF	TGTGCCTGGAGTGTCGCGCGGCGTAACTATGGCTACACCTTC	NA	NA	TRBV30	TRBJ1-2
CASSLGQGVYGYTF	TGTGCCAGCAGCCTGGGACAGGGGGTGTATGGCTACACCTTC	TRBD1	NA	TRBV2	TRBJ1-2
CASSFATGALNEQFF	TGTGCCAGCAGCTTTGCTACAGGGGCACTAAATGAGCAGTTCTTC	TRBD1	NA	TRBV11-2	TRBJ2-1
CASSARSFGTGGTDTQYF	TGTGCCAGCAGCGCCAGGAGCTTCGGGACTGGAGGCACAGATACGCAGTATTTT	NA	NA	TRBV9	TRBJ2-3
CSASRGNTIYF	TGCAGTGCTAGTCGAGGGAACACCATATATTTT	NA	NA	TRBV20-1	TRBJ1-3
CASSFFRADWDTQYF	TGTGCCAGCAGTTTCTTCAGAGCAGACTGGGATACGCAGTATTTT	NA	NA	TRBV27	TRBJ2-3
CASSLEGTDPGNTIYF	TGCGCCAGCAGCTTGGAAGGGACAGATCCAGGAAACACCATATATTTT	TRBD1	NA	TRBV5-1	TRBJ1-3
CASSLDTYTQYF	TGCGCCAGCAGCTTGGACACATATACGCAGTATTTT	NA	NA	TRBV5-1	TRBJ2-3
CASRPAGRERAGELFF	TGTGCCAGCAGGCCGGCCGGGCGGGAGAGAGCCGGGGAGCTGTTTTTT	TRBD2	NA	TRBV27	TRBJ2-2
CASSVPHWGVPNTGELFF	TGTGCCAGCAGCGTACCACATTGGGGGGTCCCGAACACCGGGGAGCTGTTTTTT	NA	once	TRBV9	TRBJ2-2
CASSQDPPASGRQTQYF	TGTGCCAGCAGCCAAGATCCCCCAGCTAGCGGGAGGCAGACCCAGTACTTC	TRBD2	NA	TRBV4-2	TRBJ2-5
CASRSPTGNTEAFF	TGTGCCAGCAGATCTCCGACAGGTAACACTGAAGCTTTCTTT	NA	NA	TRBV6-6	TRBJ1-1
CASGPRLANYNEQFF	TGTGCTAGTGGTCCCCGACTAGCGAACTACAATGAGCAGTTCTTC	TRBD2	NA	TRBV12-5	TRBJ2-1
CASSLDRHGYTF	TGTGCCAGCAGTTTAGACAGGCATGGCTACACCTTC	NA	NA	TRBV12-3/TRBV12-4	TRBJ1-2
CASSLPGQANYGYTF	TGTGCCAGCAGTCTTCCGGGACAGGCTAACTATGGCTACACCTTC	TRBD1	once	TRBV11-2	TRBJ1-2
CASGIGGNTEAFF	TGTGCTAGTGGTATAGGGGGGAACACTGAAGCTTTCTTT	NA	NA	TRBV12-5	TRBJ1-1
CASSFPFYEQYF	TGTGCCAGCAGTTTCCCGTTCTACGAGCAGTACTTC	NA	NA	TRBV28	TRBJ2-7
CASSLGQGTYGYTF	TGCGCCAGCAGCTTGGGACAGGGTACTTACGGCTACACCTTC	TRBD1	NA	TRBV5-1	TRBJ1-2
CASSQASGSGLYEQYF	TGCGCCAGCAGCCAAGCTAGTGGTAGCGGGTTGTACGAGCAGTACTTC	TRBD2	once	TRBV4-1	TRBJ2-7
CASSVEDRWNTEAFF	TGTGCCAGCAGCGTAGAAGACAGGTGGAACACTGAAGCTTTCTTT	NA	once	TRBV9	TRBJ1-1
CASSIAGGGHQPQHF	TGTGCCAGTAGTATAGCGGGCGGGGGCCATCAGCCCCAGCATTTT	NA	NA	TRBV19	TRBJ1-5
CASSVGLADSRSYEQYF	TGTGCCAGCAGTGTCGGACTTGCGGACAGCCGCTCCTACGAGCAGTACTTC	NA	NA	TRBV2	TRBJ2-7
CASSLWQLNTEAFF	TGTGCCAGCAGCCTCTGGCAGTTGAACACTGAAGCTTTCTTT	NA	NA	TRBV7-9	TRBJ1-1
CASSSGPDRTYEQYF	TGTGCCAGCAGCTCAGGTCCGGACAGGACCTACGAGCAGTACTTC	TRBD1	NA	TRBV11-3	TRBJ2-7
CASTPRTGGRGYTF	TGCGCCAGCACTCCCCGGACAGGGGGGAGAGGCTACACCTTC	TRBD1	NA	TRBV10-2	TRBJ1-2
CASSDSGLPEQFF	TGTGCCAGCAGTGACTCCGGTCTACCGGAGCAGTTCTTC	NA	few	TRBV6-4	TRBJ2-1
CASRAQVNTGELFF	TGTGCCAGCAGGGCACAAGTAAACACCGGGGAGCTGTTTTTT	NA	NA	TRBV6-5	TRBJ2-2
CASSLETGAEQYF	TGTGCCAGCAGCTTAGAGACAGGGGCCGAGCAGTACTTC	TRBD1	once	TRBV7-2	TRBJ2-7